This T cell receptor (beta chain) was captured in a study of T cells in Graves' hyperthyroidism and ophthalmopathy. Findings of the study overall: Ophthalmopathy and stable hyperthyroidism were told apart by a 13 V-J model. Most thyroid-expanded clonotypes above 0.001 were also found in blood.

It was RNA transcripts that yielded the amplified TCR beta CDR3 regions. The TCR CDR3 first-round RT-PCR relied on the HTBI primer set. TCRdb processed the multiplex PCR reads anew with MiXCR; each CDR3 protein has one entry. Here the sample spans hundreds of thousands of distinct CDR3 sequences, around 39% being singletons. Worth noting for this clonotype: Its antigen is undetermined.

There are 14 residues in the CDR3. The germline V gene has CDR1 MGHDK and CDR2 SYGVNS. Trimming took 6 bases from V and 3 from J, leaving 15 bases between them. On the basis of clinical symptoms, serum thyroxine and TRAb, thyroid ultrasound and orbital computed tomography, diagnoses were made. The chain is built from TRBV25-1 and TRBJ2-7; D is unclear. Specimen: blood. The receptor was isolated from a young man with Graves' hyperthyroidism. CDR3 in DNA: TGTGCCAGCAGCCTCCCAGCTGTCAACTACGAGCAGTACTTC. It encodes CASSLPAVNYEQYF.